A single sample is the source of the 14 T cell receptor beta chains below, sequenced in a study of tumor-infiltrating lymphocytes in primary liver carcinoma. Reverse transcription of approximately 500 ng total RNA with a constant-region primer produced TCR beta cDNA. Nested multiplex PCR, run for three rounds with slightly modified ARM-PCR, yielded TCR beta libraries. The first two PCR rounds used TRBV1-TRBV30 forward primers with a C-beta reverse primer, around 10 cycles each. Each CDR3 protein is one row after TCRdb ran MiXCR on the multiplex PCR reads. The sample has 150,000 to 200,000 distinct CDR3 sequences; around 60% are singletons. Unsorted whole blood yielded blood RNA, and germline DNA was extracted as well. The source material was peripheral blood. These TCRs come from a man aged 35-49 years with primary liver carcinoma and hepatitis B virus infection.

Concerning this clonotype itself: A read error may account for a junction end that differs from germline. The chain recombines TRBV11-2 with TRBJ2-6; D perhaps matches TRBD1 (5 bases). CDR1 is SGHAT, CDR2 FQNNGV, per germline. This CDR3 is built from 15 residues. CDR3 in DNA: TGTGCCAGCAGCTTGGACGGTGCTGGGGCCAACGTCCAGACTTTC. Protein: CASSLDGAGANVQTF.

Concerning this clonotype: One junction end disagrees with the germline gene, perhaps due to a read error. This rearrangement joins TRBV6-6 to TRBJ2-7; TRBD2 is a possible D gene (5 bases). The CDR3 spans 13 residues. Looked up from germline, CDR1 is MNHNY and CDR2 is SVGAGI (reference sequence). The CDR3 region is CASNYVTGYEQYF. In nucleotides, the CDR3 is TGTGCCAGCAATTACGTTACGGGGTACGAGCAGTACTTC.

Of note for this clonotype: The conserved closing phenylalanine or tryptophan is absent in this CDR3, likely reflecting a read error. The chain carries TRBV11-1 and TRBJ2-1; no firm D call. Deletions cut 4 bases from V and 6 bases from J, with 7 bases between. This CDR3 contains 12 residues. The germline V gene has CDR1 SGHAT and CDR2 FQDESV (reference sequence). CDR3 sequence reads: CASSSTGNEQFL. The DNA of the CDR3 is TGTGCCAGCAGCTCCACCGGCAATGAGCAGTTCCTC.

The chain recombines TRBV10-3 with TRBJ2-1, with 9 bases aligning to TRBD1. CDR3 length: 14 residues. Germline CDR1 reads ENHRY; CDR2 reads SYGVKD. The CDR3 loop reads CVTIERGQGDEQFF. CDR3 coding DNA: TGTGTCACCATTGAAAGGGGACAGGGAGATGAGCAGTTCTTC.

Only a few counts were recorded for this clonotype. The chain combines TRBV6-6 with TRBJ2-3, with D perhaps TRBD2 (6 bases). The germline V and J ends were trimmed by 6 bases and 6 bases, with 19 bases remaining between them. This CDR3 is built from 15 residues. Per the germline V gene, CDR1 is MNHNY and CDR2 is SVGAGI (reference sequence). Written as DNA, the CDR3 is TGTGCCAGCAGCCTTGATAGCGGCTTTCGGGATACGCAGTATTTT. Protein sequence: CASSLDSGFRDTQYF.

CDR3: CASSLLAYEQYF. CDR3 in DNA: TGTGCCAGCAGTTTACTAGCCTACGAGCAGTACTTC. The chain links TRBV28 to TRBJ2-7; no reliable D call. Trimming took 2 bases from V and 2 from J, leaving 4 bases between them. This CDR3 contains 12 residues. Germline V gene sequence: CDR1 MDHEN, CDR2 SYDVKM.

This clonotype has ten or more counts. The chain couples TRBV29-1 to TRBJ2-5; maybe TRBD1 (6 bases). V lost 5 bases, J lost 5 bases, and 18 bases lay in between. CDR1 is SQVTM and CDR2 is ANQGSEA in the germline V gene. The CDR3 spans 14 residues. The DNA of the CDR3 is TGCAGCGTTCCCGGGGCCCTGCAGGGGGAGACCCAGTACTTC. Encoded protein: CSVPGALQGETQYF.

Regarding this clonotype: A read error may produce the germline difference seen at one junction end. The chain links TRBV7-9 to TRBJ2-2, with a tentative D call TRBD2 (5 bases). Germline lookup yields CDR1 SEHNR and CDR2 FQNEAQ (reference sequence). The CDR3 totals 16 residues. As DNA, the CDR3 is TGTGTCAGCAGCTTTTCGGGCAGCGGAAAAAGCGGGGAGCTGTTTTTT. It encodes CVSSFSGSGKSGELFF.

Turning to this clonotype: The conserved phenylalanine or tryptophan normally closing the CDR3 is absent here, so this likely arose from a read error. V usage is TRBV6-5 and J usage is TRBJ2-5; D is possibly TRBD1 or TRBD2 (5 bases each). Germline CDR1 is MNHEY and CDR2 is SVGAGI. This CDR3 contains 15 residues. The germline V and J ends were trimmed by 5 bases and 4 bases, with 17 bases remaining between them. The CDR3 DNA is TGTGCCAGCAGTCAACGACCGGGTGGGGGAGAGACCCAGTACTTA. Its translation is CASSQRPGGGETQYL.

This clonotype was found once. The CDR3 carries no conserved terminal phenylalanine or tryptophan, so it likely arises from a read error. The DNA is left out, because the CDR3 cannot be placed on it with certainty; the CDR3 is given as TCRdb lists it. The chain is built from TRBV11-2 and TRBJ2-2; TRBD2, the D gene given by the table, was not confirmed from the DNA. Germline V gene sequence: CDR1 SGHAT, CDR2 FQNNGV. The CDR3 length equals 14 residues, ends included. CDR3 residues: CATLAGGNTRELFL.

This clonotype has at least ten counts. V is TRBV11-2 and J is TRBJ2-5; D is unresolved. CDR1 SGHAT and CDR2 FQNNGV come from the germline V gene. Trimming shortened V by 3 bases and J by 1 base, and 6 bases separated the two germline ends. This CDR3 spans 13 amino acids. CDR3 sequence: CASSFDSQETQYF. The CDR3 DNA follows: TGTGCCAGCAGCTTCGACTCCCAAGAGACCCAGTACTTC.

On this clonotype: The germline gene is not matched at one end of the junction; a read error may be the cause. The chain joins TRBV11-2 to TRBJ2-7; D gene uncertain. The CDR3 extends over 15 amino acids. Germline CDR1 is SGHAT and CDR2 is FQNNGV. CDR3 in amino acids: CASSTIGWKMGEQYF. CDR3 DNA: TGTGCCAGCAGCACGATCGGCTGGAAGATGGGCGAGCAGTACTTT.

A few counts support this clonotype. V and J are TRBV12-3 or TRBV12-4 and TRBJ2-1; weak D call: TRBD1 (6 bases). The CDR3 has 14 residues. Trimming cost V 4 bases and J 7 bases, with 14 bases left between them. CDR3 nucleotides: TGTGCCAGCAGTTCGCCGGACAGACGAAATGAGCAGTTCTTC. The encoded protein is CASSSPDRRNEQFF.

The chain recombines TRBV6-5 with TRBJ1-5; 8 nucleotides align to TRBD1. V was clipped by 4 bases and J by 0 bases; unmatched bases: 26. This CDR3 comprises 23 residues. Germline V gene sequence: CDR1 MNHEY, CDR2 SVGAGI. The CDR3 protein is CASSFSIHARGLRGPNSNQPQHF. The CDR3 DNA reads TGTGCCAGCAGTTTTTCGATCCACGCACGTGGTCTCAGGGGGCCGAATAGCAATCAGCCCCAGCATTTT.